Listed here are 31 T cell receptor beta chains from one sample, sequenced in a study of T cell repertoires in cytomegalovirus infection. TCRdb called the reads again in MiXCR, with one record for every CDR3 protein. The sample carries under 150,000 distinct CDR3 sequences, around 25% recorded once. For these TCRs, the target antigens are not known. Specimen: PBMCs, sequenced either directly or after in vitro stimulation (not recorded which). These receptor sequences come from a human donor in good health (CMV status not recorded). Some clones in this sample may be carry-over from other donors' samples.

In this sample, this clonotype turned up a few times. The chain recombines TRBV7-6 with TRBJ2-1, with no clear D. Per germline, CDR1 SGHVS and CDR2 FNYEAQ. The CDR3 runs to 16 residues. Trimming took off 2 bases at V and 3 bases at J, with 14 bases between the two ends. The CDR3 DNA follows: TGTGCCAGCAGCTTAAGGGTACCCAAGCACTACAATGAGCAGTTCTTC. Its protein product is CASSLRVPKHYNEQFF. The variable domain in full, with the rest retrieved from reference TRBV7-6 and TRBJ2-1, is GAGVSQSPRYKVTKRGQDVALRCDPISGHVSLYWYRQALGQGPEFLTYFNYEAQQDKSGLPNDRFSAERPEGSISTLTIQRTEQRDSAMYRCASSLRVPKHYNEQFFGPGTRLTVL.

This clonotype showed up many times. V gene TRBV7-2 combines with J gene TRBJ2-3; maybe TRBD1 (6 bases). Germline V gene lookup returns CDR1 SGHTA and CDR2 FQGNSA. The ends were cut back, 5 bases at V and 0 bases at J, with 9 bases in the middle. The CDR3 covers 14 residues. The CDR3 loop is CASSRTVSTDTQYF. Written as DNA, the CDR3 is TGTGCCAGCAGCCGGACAGTTAGCACAGATACGCAGTATTTT.

The rearrangement uses TRBV7-2 and TRBJ2-1, with a tentative D call TRBD2 (6 bases). This CDR3 has 15 amino acids. Germline lookup yields CDR1 SGHTA and CDR2 FQGNSA. V gave up 6 bases and J gave up 4 bases, with 16 bases separating them. The CDR3, as DNA: TGTGCCAGCAGTTGGGTACTCGGAGGGTACAATGAGCAGTTCTTC. Protein: CASSWVLGGYNEQFF. Filled out from reference TRBV7-2 and TRBJ2-1, the complete variable domain reads GAGVSQSPSNKVTEKGKDVELRCDPISGHTALYWYRQSLGQGLEFLIYFQGNSAPDKSGLPSDRFSAERTGGSVSTLTIQRTQQEDSAVYLCASSWVLGGYNEQFFGPGTRLTVL.

The chain links TRBV4-1 to TRBJ1-1; the D gene is possibly TRBD1 (5 bases). Germline values: CDR1 MGHRA, CDR2 YSYEKL. The CDR3 extends over 13 amino acids. V dropped 4 bases and J dropped 9 bases, with 15 bases sitting between them. The CDR3: CASSLPGGGKAFF. In nucleotides, the CDR3 is TGCGCCAGCAGCCTCCCCGGGGGAGGGAAAGCTTTCTTT.

V gene TRBV4-1 combines with J gene TRBJ2-2, with D uncertain. Deletions cut 3 bases from V and 5 bases from J, with 10 bases between. The CDR3 loop spans 14 amino acids. Germline loops: CDR1 MGHRA, CDR2 YSYEKL. The CDR3 DNA follows: TGCGCCAGCAGCCACCCTACCAGTACCGGGGAGCTGTTTTTT. It translates to CASSHPTSTGELFF.

Only a few counts were recorded for this clonotype. This chain connects TRBV10-3 to TRBJ2-3; 7 bases line up with TRBD2. CDR3 length: 12 amino acids. Germline V CDR1 and CDR2: ENHRY, SYGVKD. The V and J ends lost 9 bases and 4 bases, in that order; junction bases with no gene match: 4. CDR3 amino acids: CAIDGGADTQYF. In DNA, the CDR3 is TGTGCCATTGATGGGGGGGCAGATACGCAGTATTTT.

The CDR3 loop is CASSQVTGELFF. The CDR3 DNA follows: TGTGCCAGCAGCCAAGTCACCGGGGAGCTGTTTTTT. The chain uses TRBV5-6 and TRBJ2-2; D not certain. CDR1 is SGHDT, CDR2 YYEEEE, per germline. Trimming shortened V by 4 bases and J by 4 bases, and 5 bases separated the two germline ends. There are 12 residues in the CDR3. The full variable domain, rest sourced from reference TRBV5-6 and TRBJ2-2, is DAGVTQSPTHLIKTRGQQVTLRCSPKSGHDTVSWYQQALGQGPQFIFQYYEEEERQRGNFPDRFSGHQFPNYSSELNVNALLLGDSALYLCASSQVTGELFFGEGSRLTVL.

This clonotype occurred a few times. J is TRBJ2-5 and V is TRBV19; tentative D call: TRBD1 (6 bases). Germline assignment: CDR1 LNHDA and CDR2 SQIVND (reference sequence). The CDR3 consists of 11 residues. Trimming pared 7 bases from V and 4 bases from J, leaving 7 bases between. For the CDR3, the DNA is TGTGCCAGTACCAGGGGAGAGACCCAGTACTTC. This encodes CASTRGETQYF.

The chain joins TRBV12-5 to TRBJ1-2, with no clear D. V was clipped by 6 bases and J by 0 bases, with 11 bases between them. The V gene's germline CDR1 is LGHNT and CDR2 FRNRAP. The CDR3 runs to 14 residues. This CDR3 reads CASGSRPTNYGYTF. The CDR3 DNA is TGTGCTAGTGGCAGCCGACCGACTAACTATGGCTACACCTTC.

The V call is TRBV9, the J call TRBJ2-3, with a tentative D call TRBD2 (6 bases). V dropped 3 bases and J dropped 0 bases, with 14 bases sitting between them. Germline CDR1 is SGDLS and CDR2 is YYNGEE. This CDR3 has 16 residues. The CDR3 region is CASSAQGGISTDTQYF. CDR3 sequence (DNA): TGTGCCAGCAGCGCGCAGGGCGGGATCAGCACAGATACGCAGTATTTT.

This clonotype was detected many times. The gene calls are TRBV12-3 or TRBV12-4 and TRBJ2-6, with D hard to call. Trimming cost V 2 bases and J 2 bases, with 1 base left between them. CDR3 length equals 13 residues. CDR3 protein: CASSLTGANVLTF. The DNA for the CDR3 is TGTGCCAGCAGTTTAACTGGGGCCAACGTCCTGACTTTC.

This clonotype was detected a few times. The chain carries TRBV6-6 and TRBJ1-2; the D gene is possibly TRBD1 (6 bases). CDR3 length: 13 residues. V was clipped by 6 bases and J by 6 bases, with 14 bases between them. Germline values: CDR1 MNHNY, CDR2 SVGAGI (reference sequence). This chain's CDR3 is CASSSNGGHGYTF. The DNA for the CDR3 is TGTGCCAGCAGCTCTAATGGGGGCCATGGCTACACCTTC.

As regards this clonotype: This CDR3 fails to terminate in the conserved phenylalanine or tryptophan, so it likely reflects a read error. This sequence joins TRBV6-5 and TRBJ2-1, with TRBD2 matching over 9 bases. The length of the CDR3 is 14 residues. After removal of 6 bases from V and 5 bases from J, the junction contained 5 bases not matched to a gene. Germline lookup yields CDR1 MNHEY and CDR2 SVGAGI. CDR3 residues: CASSLAGINNEQFS. The CDR3 DNA follows: TGTGCCAGCAGCCTAGCGGGAATAAACAATGAGCAGTTCTCC.

V usage is TRBV20-1 and J usage is TRBJ2-1; 10 bases agree with TRBD2. The junction had 5 bases not matched to a gene; V was cut back by 0 bases and J by 6 bases. Germline V gene data show CDR1 as DFQATT and CDR2 as SNEGSKA (reference sequence). This CDR3 has 15 amino acids. The CDR3 region is CSARDRLAGVNEQFF. The CDR3 DNA sequence: TGCAGTGCTAGAGATCGGCTAGCGGGAGTCAATGAGCAGTTCTTC.

This clonotype was picked up many times. One end of the junction fails to match germline, which may point to a read error. The rearrangement joins TRBV7-2 to TRBJ2-7, with 8 bases that match TRBD1. The CDR3 consists of 17 residues. CDR1 is SGHTA, CDR2 FQGNSA, per germline. The CDR3, as DNA: TGTGCCAGCACCTTAACGGAAGGACAGGGAGGCTCCTACGAGCAGTACTTC. This encodes CASTLTEGQGGSYEQYF.

This sequence joins TRBV7-3 and TRBJ1-4; the match to TRBD1 covers 9 bases. Germline lookup yields CDR1 SGHTA and CDR2 FQGTGA. The CDR3 length is 15 residues. The V segment lost 5 bases and the J segment 8 bases; nucleotides outside the gene matches: 9. DNA of the CDR3: TGTGCCAGCAGCCAAACCGGGACAGGGCCCGAAAAACTGTTTTTT. This translates into CASSQTGTGPEKLFF.

The V and J genes are TRBV10-3 and TRBJ1-5; D gene ambiguous. The V gene lost 3 bases and the J gene lost 3 bases, with 9 bases spanning the gap. The CDR3 runs to 14 residues. Germline-derived CDR1 and CDR2 are ENHRY and SYGVKD. The CDR3 DNA sequence: TGTGCCATCAGTGACTCGATGGTCAATCAGCCCCAGCATTTT. It is translated as CAISDSMVNQPQHF.

The chain employs TRBV11-2 and TRBJ2-3; the match to TRBD2 covers 11 bases. The CDR3 length is 16 residues. The V segment lost 3 bases and the J segment 3 bases; nucleotides outside the gene matches: 5. Germline loops: CDR1 SGHAT, CDR2 FQNNGV. The CDR3 is CASSFLGLADTDTQYF. CDR3 in DNA: TGTGCCAGCAGCTTCCTGGGACTAGCGGATACAGATACGCAGTATTTT.

In this sample, this clonotype turned up many times. This sequence joins TRBV7-2 and TRBJ2-3; D is unclear. This CDR3 comprises 14 residues. CDR1 and CDR2 (germline): SGHTA, FQGNSA. The ends were cut back, 0 bases at V and 0 bases at J, with 4 bases in the middle. CDR3 DNA: TGTGCCAGCAGCTTAGCGAGGAGCACAGATACGCAGTATTTT. Translating it yields CASSLARSTDTQYF. Using reference TRBV7-2 and TRBJ2-3 for the parts outside the CDR3, the full variable domain is GAGVSQSPSNKVTEKGKDVELRCDPISGHTALYWYRQSLGQGLEFLIYFQGNSAPDKSGLPSDRFSAERTGGSVSTLTIQRTQQEDSAVYLCASSLARSTDTQYFGPGTRLTVL.

The rearrangement joins TRBV27 to TRBJ1-5, with 12 bases lining up with TRBD1. CDR3 length: 16 amino acids. CDR1 is MNHEY, CDR2 SMNVEV, per germline (reference sequence). With V trimmed by 5 bases and J by 6 bases, 8 bases remained unmatched. The CDR3 coding sequence is TGTGCCAGCAGTCCATCCGGGACAGGGGGCCGTCAGCCCCAGCATTTT. Protein product: CASSPSGTGGRQPQHF.

This chain uses TRBV20-1 with TRBJ2-3, with D maybe TRBD2 (5 bases). The CDR3 length is 15 residues. V gave up 1 base and J gave up 1 base, with 12 bases separating them. Germline-derived CDR1 and CDR2 are DFQATT and SNEGSKA (reference sequence). For the CDR3, the DNA is TGCAGTGCTAGAGGGTCCACCGGGGGCACAGATACGCAGTATTTT. Translation gives CSARGSTGGTDTQYF.

V is TRBV20-1 and J is TRBJ1-2, with 7 nucleotides matching TRBD1. The J segment lost 2 bases and the V segment lost 4 bases, leaving 7 bases of the junction unmatched. CDR3 length: 14 amino acids. Germline CDR1 and CDR2: DFQATT and SNEGSKA (reference sequence). CDR3 DNA sequence: TGCAGTGCTAAACCTGGGACAGAGAACTATGGCTACACCTTC. The encoded protein is CSAKPGTENYGYTF.

The V call is TRBV15, the J call TRBJ2-7; D is possibly TRBD2 (9 bases). Germline V gene sequence: CDR1 LNHNV, CDR2 YYDKDF (reference sequence). The CDR3 runs 17 residues. Between the trimmed V and J ends, which lost 8 bases and 2 bases, there was a span of 25 bases. CDR3 sequence: CATGGQGRREGPYEQYF. The CDR3 nucleotides are TGTGCCACCGGCGGACAGGGAAGGCGGGAGGGCCCCTACGAGCAGTACTTC.

This clonotype was recorded at least ten times. V gene TRBV27 combines with J gene TRBJ2-7; D is possibly TRBD1 (6 bases). The CDR3 totals 13 residues. The V end was cut by 6 bases, the J end by 6 bases, with 15 bases between. Germline V gene data show CDR1 as MNHEY and CDR2 as SMNVEV (reference sequence). Here the CDR3 reads CASSHRALGEQYF. The CDR3 bases are TGTGCCAGCAGCCACAGGGCTTTGGGCGAGCAGTACTTC.

This clonotype was seen more than once but under ten times. This rearrangement joins TRBV12-3 or TRBV12-4 to TRBJ2-3; D is unresolved. This CDR3 is 13 amino acids long. V was trimmed by 4 bases and J by 4 bases, leaving 9 bases between them. CDR3 sequence: CASSSLEPDTQYF. The CDR3, as DNA: TGTGCCAGCAGTTCCCTGGAGCCAGATACGCAGTATTTT.

V usage is TRBV6-2 or TRBV6-3 and J usage is TRBJ2-7; TRBD1 agrees at 9 bases. Unmatched junction bases numbered 11, after V lost 6 bases and J lost 2 bases. The CDR3 length is 16 residues. Germline V gene sequence: CDR1 MNHEY, CDR2 SVGEGT. CDR3 nucleotides: TGTGCCAGCAGCACTAACAGGGGGCTAAGGGCCTACGAGCAGTACGTC. Translated: CASSTNRGLRAYEQYV.

This chain uses TRBV5-1 with TRBJ2-1; D not resolved. The CDR3 runs 16 residues. In germline, CDR1 is SGHRS, CDR2 YFSETQ. The V gene lost 0 bases and the J gene lost 0 bases, with 10 bases spanning the gap. CDR3 DNA: TGCGCCAGCAGCTTGGTGCAGCCCAGCTCCTACAATGAGCAGTTCTTC. This gives the protein CASSLVQPSSYNEQFF.

This clonotype has just a few counts. The rearrangement links TRBV27 to TRBJ1-1; D unresolved. Germline values: CDR1 MNHEY, CDR2 SMNVEV (reference sequence). Trimming shortened V by 0 bases and J by 4 bases, and 15 bases separated the two germline ends. This CDR3 is built from 16 residues. CDR3 in amino acids: CASSLSRGGWGTEAFF. CDR3 sequence (DNA): TGTGCCAGCAGTTTATCCCGGGGTGGCTGGGGCACTGAAGCTTTCTTT.

The chain joins TRBV29-1 to TRBJ2-5; a possible D gene is TRBD2 (6 bases). The CDR3 consists of 11 residues. Looked up from germline, CDR1 is SQVTM and CDR2 is ANQGSEA. The V gene lost 6 bases and the J gene lost 7 bases, with 12 bases spanning the gap. The CDR3 bases are TGCAGCGTCGGACTATGGCGGACCCAGTACTTC. Its translation is CSVGLWRTQYF.

There are many counts of this clonotype. The V gene is TRBV7-9, the J gene TRBJ2-3; D may be TRBD2 (6 bases). CDR1 and CDR2 (germline): SEHNR, FQNEAQ (reference sequence). The ends were cut back, 2 bases at V and 6 bases at J, with 12 bases in the middle. The CDR3 runs to 14 residues. The CDR3 DNA follows: TGTGCCAGCAGCTTATTATCGGGAGTCGATACGCAGTATTTT. Encoded protein: CASSLLSGVDTQYF.

This clonotype was detected a few times. The genes are TRBV19 and TRBJ2-5; maybe TRBD2 (6 bases). This CDR3 comprises 15 residues. Trimming removed 3 bases at V and 4 bases at J, with 15 bases between. CDR1 and CDR2 (germline): LNHDA, SQIVND (reference sequence). This chain's CDR3 is CASSIRPGGAETQYF. The CDR3 coding sequence is TGTGCCAGTAGTATTCGTCCCGGCGGGGCAGAGACCCAGTACTTC.